Each of the 8 T cell receptor beta chains below was sequenced from the same sample in a study of blood T cell repertoires in COVID-19 (dated by TCRdb to the early 2020s). The method behind the library was the immunoSEQ multiplex PCR assay. TCRdb holds this immuneACCESS table with in-frame rearrangements only. Some clones are missing; in checked studies, unresolved V genes explain under half, and the rest has no known cause. For this sample the table gives just over 650,000 clones, of which 85% to 90% were detected only once. The top ten hold under 0.3% of the sample. Sequencing input: peripheral blood. All receptors derive from a woman under 30 with acute or convalescent COVID-19.

V usage is TRBV11-2 and J usage is TRBJ1-5; D uncertain. The CDR3 length is 15 residues. From germline, CDR1 is SGHAT and CDR2 FQNNGV. The ends were cut back, 5 bases at V and 5 bases at J, with 16 bases in the middle. The CDR3 coding sequence is TGTGCCAGCAGCGTAGTGAACAGATATGATCAGCCCCAGCATTTT. It is translated as CASSVVNRYDQPQHF.

This clone has a single count. V usage is TRBV5-4 and J usage is TRBJ2-7; the D gene is possibly TRBD2 (6 bases). The CDR3 spans 14 residues. V dropped 4 bases and J dropped 2 bases, with 13 bases sitting between them. The germline CDR1 and CDR2 sequences are SGHNT and YYREEE (reference sequence). CDR3 region: CASSHSGLTYEQYF. CDR3 nucleotides: TGTGCCAGCAGCCACTCGGGACTGACCTACGAGCAGTACTTC. The full variable domain, with the rest looked up from reference TRBV5-4 and TRBJ2-7, is ETGVTQSPTHLIKTRGQQVTLRCSSQSGHNTVSWYQQALGQGPQFIFQYYREEENGRGNFPPRFSGLQFPNYSSELNVNALELDDSALYLCASSHSGLTYEQYFGPGTRLTVT.

The chain recombines TRBV5-4 with TRBJ2-7, with D uncertain. The CDR3 runs 11 residues. V was trimmed by 3 bases and J by 6 bases, leaving 7 bases between them. Germline V CDR1 and CDR2: SGHNT, YYREEE (reference sequence). CDR3 region: CASSYAGEQYF. CDR3 sequence (DNA): TGTGCCAGCAGCTATGCCGGCGAGCAGTACTTC.

The chain links TRBV2 to TRBJ1-1; D is perhaps TRBD1 (5 bases). Trimming pared 9 bases from V and 1 base from J, leaving 15 bases between. Germline-derived CDR1 and CDR2 are SNHLY and FYNNEI. The CDR3 spans 14 residues. CDR3 protein: CASRAPTANTEAFF. The CDR3 nucleotides read TGTGCCAGTCGCGCCCCGACAGCGAACACTGAAGCTTTCTTT.

Points on this clone: Other nucleotide sequences in the sample specify the same CDR3. The chain joins TRBV27 to TRBJ1-1, with a possible D match to TRBD1 (5 bases). Germline V gene data show CDR1 as MNHEY and CDR2 as SMNVEV (reference sequence). Trimming removed 2 bases from V and 1 base from J, with 8 bases in between. The CDR3 runs to 14 residues. This chain's CDR3 is CASSLVGGNTEAFF. The CDR3 DNA reads as TGTGCCAGCAGTTTAGTCGGGGGGAACACTGAAGCTTTCTTT.

This rearrangement joins TRBV2 to TRBJ2-1; 11 positions agree with TRBD1. V trimming: 6 bases; J trimming: 8 bases; junction bases outside the gene matches: 9. From germline, CDR1 is SNHLY and CDR2 FYNNEI. This CDR3 is built from 15 residues. As DNA, the CDR3 is TGTGCCAGCAGGGGACAGGGGGTAAACATCGATGAGCAGTTCTTC. This codes for CASRGQGVNIDEQFF.

The chain carries TRBV28 and TRBJ2-5, with 10 bases lining up with TRBD2. The CDR3 is 14 residues long. V dropped 6 bases and J dropped 5; count of bases not matched to a gene: 6. Germline V gene sequence: CDR1 MDHEN, CDR2 SYDVKM. The CDR3 region has the DNA TGTGCCAGCAGCTCTAGCGGGGGTCAGGAGACCCAGTACTTC. This codes for CASSSSGGQETQYF.

This clone was observed once. V gene TRBV5-6 combines with J gene TRBJ2-7; 10 nucleotides align to TRBD2. The trim removed 5 bases at V and 0 bases at J, leaving 11 bases unmatched. CDR3 length: 17 residues. Germline CDR1 reads SGHDT; CDR2 reads YYEEEE. CDR3: CASSFRTSGPSSYEQYF. The CDR3 nucleotides read TGTGCCAGCAGTTTCCGGACTAGCGGCCCTAGCTCCTACGAGCAGTACTTC.